The rows below give T cell receptor beta chains drawn from one sample of a study of blood T cell repertoires in COVID-19. Generated by immunoSEQ multiplex PCR, the TCRdb table keeps only in-frame clones and is missing some. Of 200,000 to 250,000 clones listed, 75% to 90% are singletons. The sequencing sample was made of peripheral blood. The source is a man aged 25 to 40 who had recovered from COVID-19. Both conserved end residues are part of each CDR3.

CDR3 protein | J gene | V gene
CASTLVPETYEQYF | TRBJ2-7 | TRBV27
CASSSGGVYEQYF | TRBJ2-7 | TRBV6-9
CASSLYLGELFF | TRBJ2-2 | TRBV27
CASSPRTGEGYTF | TRBJ1-2 | TRBV19
CASSDRGNTEAFF | TRBJ1-1 | TRBV6-1
CASSSQGAGANVLTF | TRBJ2-6 | TRBV10-2
CASSDEGLSSYNEQFF | TRBJ2-1 | TRBV6-4
CASSERTVYNSPLHF | TRBJ1-6 | TRBV6-1
CASSEDPPGSPEAFF | TRBJ1-1 | TRBV25-1
CASSAGKGSTDTQYF | TRBJ2-3 | TRBV19
CASSIAGMGYTF | TRBJ1-2 | TRBV19
CSVAPGTSTGELFF | TRBJ2-2 | TRBV29-1
CASGLEGSHGTQYF | TRBJ2-3 | TRBV5-1
CASSPGIWNQPQHF | TRBJ1-5 | TRBV3-1/TRBV3-2
CASSHNAVSYNEQFF | TRBJ2-1 | TRBV3-1/TRBV3-2
CASSLAGSTDTQYF | TRBJ2-3 | TRBV2
CASSQDGVSYEQYF | TRBJ2-7 | TRBV11-1
CASSPTLEHGTAEKLFF | TRBJ1-4 | TRBV18
CSVRESSYNEQFF | TRBJ2-1 | TRBV29-1
CASDEGTAGNTIYF | TRBJ1-3 | TRBV2
CASSDLAGYGYTF | TRBJ1-2 | TRBV6-4
CASSYTGSPYGNTIYF | TRBJ1-3 | TRBV5-8
CASSLGGLAGGIDTQYF | TRBJ2-3 | TRBV5-5
CASSKGFGGTGSYNEQFF | TRBJ2-1 | TRBV21-1
CASINLGGASTDTQYF | TRBJ2-3 | TRBV19
CASSDDAAGKLFF | TRBJ1-4 | TRBV10-1